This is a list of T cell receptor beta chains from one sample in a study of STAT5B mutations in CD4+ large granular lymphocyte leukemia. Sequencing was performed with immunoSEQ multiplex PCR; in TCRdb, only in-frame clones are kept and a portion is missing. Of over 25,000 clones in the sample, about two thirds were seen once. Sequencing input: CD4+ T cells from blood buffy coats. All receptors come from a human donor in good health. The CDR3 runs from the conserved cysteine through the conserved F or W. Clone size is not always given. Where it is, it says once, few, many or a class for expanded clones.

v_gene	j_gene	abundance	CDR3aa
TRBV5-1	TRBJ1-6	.	CTSSPGRDSPLHF
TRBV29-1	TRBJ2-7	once	CSVDDTGTGTYEQYF
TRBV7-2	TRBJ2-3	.	CASSLMGGPDTQYF
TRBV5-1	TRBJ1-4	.	CASSLDGQSNEKLFF
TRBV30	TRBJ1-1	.	CAWSRLGNTEAFF
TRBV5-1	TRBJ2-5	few	CASSIQGPRETQYF
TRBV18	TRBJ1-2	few	CASSPGSSRGYGYTF
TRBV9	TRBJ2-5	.	CASSQWDRGETQYF
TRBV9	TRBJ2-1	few	CASSPVGSRGSWQFF
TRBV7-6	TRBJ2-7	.	CASSSSSGGSYEQYF
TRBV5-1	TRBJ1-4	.	CASSPGRGAAEEKLFF
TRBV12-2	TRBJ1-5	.	CASRLAAGQAYQPQHF
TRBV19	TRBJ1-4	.	CASSLDRTNEKLFF
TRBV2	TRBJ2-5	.	CASRKGGVEETQYF
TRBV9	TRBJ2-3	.	CASSVATTTLAGVDTDTQYF
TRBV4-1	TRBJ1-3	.	CASSLIPGDGNTIYF
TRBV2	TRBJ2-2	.	CASSAQGGAGELFF
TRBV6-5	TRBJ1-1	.	CASSPSKLTEAFF
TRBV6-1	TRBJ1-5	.	CASSEQRGNQPQHF
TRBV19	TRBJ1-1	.	CASTMGGLNTEAFF
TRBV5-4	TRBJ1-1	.	CASSLPGGSTEAFF
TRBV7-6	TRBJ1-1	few	CASSPGGWENTEAFF
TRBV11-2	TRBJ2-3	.	CASSLARVQSDTQYF
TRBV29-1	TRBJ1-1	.	CSAERVLANTEAFF
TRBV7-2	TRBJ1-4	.	CASRKGATNEKLFF
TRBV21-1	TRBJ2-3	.	CASSKFRAGADTQYF
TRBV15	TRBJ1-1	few	CATSRDRNTEAFF
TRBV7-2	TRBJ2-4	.	CASSLRAGNIQYF
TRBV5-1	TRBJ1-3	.	CASSSGGRNTIYF
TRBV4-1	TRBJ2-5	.	CASSQGGIQETQYF
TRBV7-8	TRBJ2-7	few	CASSLAPTSGGGYEQYF
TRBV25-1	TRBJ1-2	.	CASSVDTAYGYTF
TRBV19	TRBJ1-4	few	CASSIDSETGKLFF
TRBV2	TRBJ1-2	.	CASKPRRVDGYTF
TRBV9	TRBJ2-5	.	CASSQGFSGGRETQYF